This T cell receptor beta chain came from a study of a mutant IDH1 vaccine in newly diagnosed glioma. Overall study: Patients had eight vaccinations, in weeks 1, 3, 5, 7, 11, 15, 19 and 23. The sex distribution of treated patients was 62.5% male and about 38% female, with a mean age of roughly 40 years.

Note on this clone: The antigen is undetermined.

Germline V gene sequence: CDR1 MNHNY, CDR2 SVGAGI (reference sequence). The CDR3 totals 15 residues. The V and J ends lost 6 bases and 5 bases, in that order; junction bases with no gene match: 8. Sample time point: week 11, during vaccination. A single vaccine dose contained 300 ug of mutant IDH1 20-mer peptide, and topical imiquimod was used with it. The method was immunoSEQ multiplex PCR; TCRdb's version includes in-frame clones alone and lacks a portion of them. The data contain just over 35,000 clones, roughly 80% of them singletons. The gene calls are TRBV6-6 and TRBJ1-5; 9 bases line up with TRBD1. This clonotype originated in a woman in her 30s with glioma. Some clones in this sample may be carry-over from other donors' samples. The specimen comprised peripheral blood mononuclear cells (PBMCs), sampled from a glioma patient whose treatment included an IDH1 peptide vaccine. CDR3 residues: CASSKTGGTDQPQHF. The CDR3, as DNA: TGTGCCAGCAGCAAGACAGGGGGGACGGATCAGCCCCAGCATTTT.